The rows below give T cell receptor beta chains drawn from one sample of a study of CD8 T cells in ankylosing spondylitis. TCRdb passed the 5' RACE reads through MiXCR, listing each CDR3 protein once. The sample lists about 440,000 distinct CDR3 sequences; roughly 18% were seen once. The material sequenced was blood, either unsorted or a sorted T cell fraction (not recorded which). The receptors originated from a male donor with ankylosing spondylitis. Both conserved end residues are part of each CDR3. Each record gives: clone size, D gene, J gene, V gene, CDR3 DNA, CDR3 protein. A D gene is named only where the DNA matches it firmly. Not every row has a clone size; where given, it reads once, few, many or a size class.

>many|-|TRBJ2-6|TRBV28
TGTGCCAGCAGTTTGATAGGGTCTGGGGCCAACGTCCTGACTTTC
CASSLIGSGANVLTF
>-|-|TRBJ2-2|TRBV12-3/TRBV12-4
TGTGCCAGCCGAAACGACAGGACGAGGTGGACCGGGGAGCTGTTTTTT
CASRNDRTRWTGELFF
>-|TRBD1|TRBJ1-1|TRBV2
TGTGCCAGCAGTCCCAACGACAGGGGAGAAGCTTTCTTT
CASSPNDRGEAFF
>many|TRBD2|TRBJ2-3|TRBV20-1
TGCAGTGCCAGAGCCCTAGCGGAGAAGGGAGATACGCAGTATTTT
CSARALAEKGDTQYF
>-|-|TRBJ2-2|TRBV18
TGTGCCAGCTCACCCCTCACTTCCCTCTCCGGCACCGGGGAGCTGTTTTTT
CASSPLTSLSGTGELFF
>few|TRBD2|TRBJ2-1|TRBV5-1
TGCGCCAGCAGCTTAAGGTCGGGAGGGAATGAGCAGTTCTTC
CASSLRSGGNEQFF
>few|-|TRBJ1-1|TRBV29-1
TGCAGCGCTCACGAGAACACTGAAGCTTTCTTT
CSAHENTEAFF
>-|-|TRBJ2-5|TRBV20-1
TGCAGTGCTACCCAGACAGTCCAAGAGACCCAGTACTTC
CSATQTVQETQYF
>-|-|TRBJ1-1|TRBV10-3
TGTGCCATCAGTGAGCAGGTAGGGGCGAAATCTGAAGCTTTCTTT
CAISEQVGAKSEAFF
>few|-|TRBJ2-1|TRBV2
TGTGCCAGCAGTCGCCTCGGGGGCGGCTCCTACAATGAGCAGTTCTTC
CASSRLGGGSYNEQFF
>-|TRBD1|TRBJ2-2|TRBV6-1
TGTGCCAGCACCCCACAGGGGTGGAGCACCGGGGAGCTGTTTTTT
CASTPQGWSTGELFF
>many|-|TRBJ1-1|TRBV3-1
TGTGCCAGCAGGCTTGGGATTGAAGCTTTCTTT
CASRLGIEAFF
>many|-|TRBJ2-1|TRBV24-1
TGTGCCACCAGTGATATGGACGCCATGGGGCAGTTCTTC
CATSDMDAMGQFF
>-|-|TRBJ2-7|TRBV7-8
TGTGCCAGCAGCACCTTCGGGACAGCGGGGCAGTACTTC
CASSTFGTAGQYF
>-|-|TRBJ2-7|TRBV19
TGTGCCAGTAATAAGGCCCCGGGACAATCCTACGAGCAGTACTTC
CASNKAPGQSYEQYF
>few|TRBD2|TRBJ2-1|TRBV9
TGTGCCAGCAGCCCTCGGACTAGCGGGGATAGCTCCTACAATGAGCAGTTCTTC
CASSPRTSGDSSYNEQFF
>once|-|TRBJ2-2|TRBV20-1
TGCAGTGCTAGATATAGCGGGAACACCGGGGAGCTGTTTTTT
CSARYSGNTGELFF
>few|TRBD1|TRBJ2-5|TRBV9
TGTGCCAGCAGCGCCGGGACAGGGGTGATCCAAGAGACCCAGTACTTC
CASSAGTGVIQETQYF
>-|TRBD2|TRBJ2-7|TRBV11-2
TGTGCCAGCAGCTCCCGCCCCCCGACTAGCGGGATCCCCTACGAGCAGTACTTC
CASSSRPPTSGIPYEQYF
>-|TRBD1|TRBJ1-1|TRBV5-1
TGCGCCAGCAGCTTACAGGGGATTGGAGGTGACACTGAAGCTTTCTTT
CASSLQGIGGDTEAFF
>few|-|TRBJ1-2|TRBV27
TGTGCCAGCAGTCCACGGACAGTAGGCTATGGCTACACCTTC
CASSPRTVGYGYTF
>few|-|TRBJ1-4|TRBV12-3/TRBV12-4
TGTGCCAGCAGAACAGGGCTAACTAATGAAAAACTGTTTTTT
CASRTGLTNEKLFF
>many|-|TRBJ1-1|TRBV12-3/TRBV12-4
TGTGCCAGCAGTTTGGGGGGGGCAGGGACTGAAGCTTTCTTT
CASSLGGAGTEAFF
>-|-|TRBJ1-3|TRBV7-6
TGTGCCAGCAGCCCACCCGTAGGGGTTATGTCTGGAAACACCATATATTTT
CASSPPVGVMSGNTIYF
>-|TRBD1|TRBJ1-2|TRBV5-1
TGCGCCAGCAGCACGGACAGGAACTATGGCTACACCTTC
CASSTDRNYGYTF
>-|-|TRBJ1-5|TRBV5-1
TGCGCCAGCAGCTTGGGGCCGGAGAGGCATCAGCCCCAGCATTTT
CASSLGPERHQPQHF
>-|-|TRBJ2-5|TRBV15
TGTGCCACCAGCAGACTTACCGGGTCAGAGGTGTACTTC
CATSRLTGSEVYF
>-|-|TRBJ2-2|TRBV9
TGTGCCAGCAGCGTAGTACTAGTTGACGGGGAGCTGTTTTTT
CASSVVLVDGELFF
>-|-|TRBJ1-5|TRBV20-1
TGCAGTGCTAGCCTCCAAGGCGCATACGATCAGCCCCAGCATTTT
CSASLQGAYDQPQHF
>few|TRBD2|TRBJ2-5|TRBV5-1
TGCGCCAGCAGCCCAACCTCCGGGGGGGAGACCCAGTACTTC
CASSPTSGGETQYF
>-|-|TRBJ2-5|TRBV5-6
TGTGCCAGCAGCCGGCGGGACTTACAGACCCAGTACTTC
CASSRRDLQTQYF
>few|-|TRBJ1-6|TRBV2
TGTGCCAGCAGTCGAGTTGGGGATAATTCACCCCTCCACTTT
CASSRVGDNSPLHF
>few|TRBD1|TRBJ1-5|TRBV27
TGTGCCAGCAGTTCGGGACAGAGGGGTCAGCCCCAGCATTTT
CASSSGQRGQPQHF
>-|-|TRBJ1-5|TRBV10-3
TGTGCCATCAGTGCAAACAGGGACGATCAGCCCCAGCATTTT
CAISANRDDQPQHF
>-|-|TRBJ2-1|TRBV12-5
TGTGCTAGTGGTTTGGTTACAAGCGGACCATACAATGAGCAGTTCTTC
CASGLVTSGPYNEQFF
>-|-|TRBJ2-1|TRBV7-6
TGTGCCAGCAGTAGGGGGATGGGGATAAATGAGCAGTTCTTC
CASSRGMGINEQFF
>-|-|TRBJ1-1|TRBV4-1
TGCGCCAGCAGCCAAGATTGGGAGAACACTGAAGCTTTCTTT
CASSQDWENTEAFF
>-|-|TRBJ2-4|TRBV28
TGTGCCAGCAGTGCCCGGCCCGCGGCTCAGAGCGCCAAAAACATTCAGTACTTC
CASSARPAAQSAKNIQYF
>few|TRBD1|TRBJ2-7|TRBV6-1
TGTGCCAGCAATCCCCCCTGGGACAGCCAAACCTACGAGCAGTACTTC
CASNPPWDSQTYEQYF
>few|-|TRBJ1-2|TRBV20-1
TGCAGTGCTAGTCCCGGCATGGGCGGCTACACCTTC
CSASPGMGGYTF
>many|-|TRBJ1-2|TRBV27
TGTGCCAGCAGTGGGAGGGGAAAAGCAGGGGGCTACACCTTC
CASSGRGKAGGYTF
>-|TRBD2|TRBJ2-1|TRBV20-1
TGCAGTGCTAGACGTCAGACTAGCGGGACTCGGAATGAGCAGTTCTTC
CSARRQTSGTRNEQFF
>-|TRBD1|TRBJ2-7|TRBV10-3
TGTGCCATCCGACAGGGAAGCCTCCTCGAGCAGTACTTC
CAIRQGSLLEQYF
>once|TRBD1|TRBJ2-1|TRBV7-6
TGTGCCAGCAGCGCCGGGACAGGGAATTCCAATGAGCAGTTCTTC
CASSAGTGNSNEQFF
>-|TRBD1|TRBJ2-7|TRBV12-5
TGTGCTAGTGGTTTGGGACCGCCCGTCGGCACCGGGACAGAACCTCTCTTTGTCTACGAGCAGTACTTC
CASGLGPPVGTGTEPLFVYEQYF
>-|-|TRBJ2-6|TRBV28
TGTGCCAGCAGTTTACTATTGGGAGTCTCTGGGGCCAACGTCCTGACTTTC
CASSLLLGVSGANVLTF
>-|TRBD1|TRBJ2-5|TRBV28
TGTGCCAGCAGTTCCGACAGGGGGCTAGGAGAGACCCAGTACTTC
CASSSDRGLGETQYF
>few|TRBD2|TRBJ2-2|TRBV28
TGTGCCAGCAGTTCCCCTTTTACTCCGGGACTAGCGGGAATCAACACCGGGGAGCTGTTTTTT
CASSSPFTPGLAGINTGELFF